The clone carrying this TCR beta chain came up many times. No antigen is known for it. TCR beta cDNA libraries included unique molecular identifiers. The T cell input of about 0.85 to 10 million gave about half a million cDNA molecules. TCRdb reanalysed the PCR reads using MiXCR and keeps one entry per CDR3 protein. The profile shows a few hundred thousand distinct CDR3 sequences, 36% of them singletons. The data belong to a study of post-analysis software for immune sequencing data. As for the study in general: The courses of disease that were included comprised relapsing-remitting, secondary progressive and progressive-relapsing multiple sclerosis. Study-level findings and limits: Batch-mates among the samples co-clustered strongly by F measure. Relative to controls, patients had about five TRBV segments at higher frequency, with TRBV5-6, TRBV5-1 and TRBV20-1 among these.

Germline loops: CDR1 SGHTA, CDR2 FQGNSA. The ends lost 1 base at V and 6 bases at J; junction bases unmatched: 3. CDR3 length: 15 residues. This receptor was obtained from a girl under 18 with multiple sclerosis. This chain connects TRBV7-2 to TRBJ1-6, with 7 nucleotides matching TRBD1. Sequencing used blood. The CDR3 protein is CASSLEGQFNSPLHF. The CDR3 DNA is TGTGCCAGCAGCTTAGAGGGACAGTTTAATTCACCCCTCCACTTT.